This T cell receptor beta chain originates from a study of human T cells and chemical hapten exposure. The sample's time point: healthy volunteer bleed at 6 weeks. Someone pulled total RNA out of unfractionated whole blood. General study points: DPC sensitization did not alter TCRs above 1 in 1000 frequency.

For the library, individual cDNA molecules each received unique molecular identifiers. In the original processing: Across samples, TCR counts had a median of roughly 97,000 and ranged from about 23,224 to 700,000. TCRdb recomputed calls from the RACE reads with MiXCR, one row per CDR3 protein. These V and J calls are TCRdb output, not the study's own analysis. The data hold some 81,000 distinct CDR3 sequences, with 8.6% observed a single time. This clonotype was seen a handful of times. As yet, its antigen is unknown. The source material was whole blood. The sequence was collected from a female donor in good health. Some clones in this sample may be carry-over from other donors' samples.

The CDR3 here is CASSLVPDPGNTEAFF. In DNA form, the CDR3 reads TGCGCCAGCAGCTTGGTGCCCGACCCAGGGAACACTGAAGCTTTCTTT. The rearrangement links TRBV5-1 to TRBJ1-1; D gene unclear. V was shortened by 0 bases and J by 1 base, with 13 bases between the two germline ends. This CDR3 has 16 residues. Germline V gene data show CDR1 as SGHRS and CDR2 as YFSETQ.